One sample yielded the 22 T cell receptor beta chains listed below, sequenced in a study of shared clonotypes between healthy human individuals. Profiling relied on immunoSEQ multiplex PCR, and the TCRdb table lists in-frame clones only, not all of them. The repertoire has 1,100,000 or so clones, roughly 74% of them found once; the top ten carry about 0.52%. Sequenced material: memory CD4+ T cells from PBMCs. Subset denoted: CD45RA-negative fraction. The receptors stem from a man younger than 35 in good health. Some clones in this sample may be carry-over from other donors' samples.

Details on this clone: A read error may explain this, as a much larger clone is one base away. V is TRBV5-6 and J is TRBJ2-5; D uncertain. Trimming stripped 0 bases from V and 7 bases from J, with 4 bases between. This CDR3 contains 11 residues. Germline CDR1 and CDR2: SGHDT and YYEEEE. The CDR3 sequence: CASSLGGTQYF. In nucleotides, the CDR3 is TGTGCCAGCAGCTTGGGGGGGACCCAGTACTTC.

This chain connects TRBV28 to TRBJ2-7, with 8 bases fitting TRBD1. J gave up 2 bases and V 7 bases, and 7 bases lay outside the gene matches. From germline, CDR1 is MDHEN and CDR2 SYDVKM. The CDR3 loop spans 14 amino acids. CDR3: CASTLTGQAYEQYF. In DNA, the CDR3 is TGTGCCAGCACCCTCACGGGACAGGCCTACGAGCAGTACTTC.

The chain is built from TRBV10-3 and TRBJ2-5; 10 bases line up with TRBD2. Trimming removed 3 bases from V and 5 bases from J; junction bases left unmatched: 9. The CDR3 is 16 residues long. Germline lookup yields CDR1 ENHRY and CDR2 SYGVKD. For the CDR3, the DNA is TGTGCCATCAGTGATTGGGTAGCGGGAGGATTGGAGACCCAGTACTTC. Its protein is CAISDWVAGGLETQYF.

The rearrangement links TRBV25-1 to TRBJ2-3; the D is unclear. Trimming removed 7 bases from V and 4 bases from J, with 6 bases in between. Germline-derived CDR1 and CDR2 are MGHDK and SYGVNS. CDR3 length: 11 residues. CDR3 DNA: TGTGCCAGCAAGGGATCAGATACGCAGTATTTT. Amino acid sequence: CASKGSDTQYF.

The gene calls are TRBV11-2 and TRBJ1-2; maybe TRBD1 (5 bases). CDR1 and CDR2 from the germline V gene are SGHAT and FQNNGV. The CDR3 has 17 residues. Trimming took 2 bases from V and 7 from J, leaving 23 bases between them. CDR3 amino acids: CASSLSPRDSEAGGYTF. CDR3 nucleotides: TGTGCCAGCAGCTTAAGCCCCCGGGACTCCGAGGCGGGTGGCTACACCTTC.

In the case of this clone: Other DNA sequences in the sample encode the same CDR3. The chain uses TRBV6-1 and TRBJ1-2; 7 bases agree with TRBD1. Germline V gene sequence: CDR1 MNHNS, CDR2 SASEGT. The CDR3 contains 13 residues. After removal of 2 bases from V and 5 bases from J, the junction contained 2 bases not matched to a gene. The CDR3 protein is CASSETGVYGYTF. CDR3 in DNA: TGTGCCAGCAGTGAAACAGGGGTTTATGGCTACACCTTC.

The chain recombines TRBV30 with TRBJ1-4; D remains ambiguous. The CDR3 has 13 amino acids. V gave up 5 bases and J gave up 3 bases, with 10 bases separating them. Germline CDR1 GTSNPN, CDR2 SVGIG (reference sequence). The CDR3 DNA reads TGTGCCTGGGTGGAGGTAGCTAATGAAAAACTGTTTTTT. This gives the protein CAWVEVANEKLFF.

This clone was counted at least ten times. The J gene is TRBJ1-2, the V gene TRBV14; D uncertain. V was trimmed by 0 bases and J by 5 bases, leaving 13 bases between them. The CDR3 is made up of 15 amino acids. The germline CDR1 and CDR2 sequences are SGHDN and FVKESK. As DNA, the CDR3 is TGTGCCAGCAGCCAAGAAAGGACTGGGAGGTATGGCTACACCTTC. Translation gives CASSQERTGRYGYTF.

The chain recombines TRBV7-2 with TRBJ2-7, with TRBD2 matching 10 bases. This CDR3 comprises 13 residues. Germline assignment: CDR1 SGHTA and CDR2 FQGNSA. V dropped 6 bases and J dropped 7; count of bases not matched to a gene: 6. DNA for the CDR3: TGTGCCAGCAGGCTAGCGGGAGCCTGGGAGCAGTACTTC. It yields the protein CASRLAGAWEQYF.

The CDR3 region is CASTGNTGELFF. CDR3 in DNA: TGTGCCAGCACCGGGAACACCGGGGAGCTGTTTTTT. V gene TRBV6-1 combines with J gene TRBJ2-2; D unclear. Germline V gene sequence: CDR1 MNHNS, CDR2 SASEGT. V lost 7 bases and J lost 1, with 4 bases in between. The CDR3 sequence is 12 residues long.

The CDR3 loop reads CASSPPGTSTDTQYF. CDR3 bases: TGTGCCAGCAGCCCGCCCGGGACTAGCACAGATACGCAGTATTTT. The chain recombines TRBV5-5 with TRBJ2-3, with D possibly TRBD2 on 6 matching bases. V lost 4 bases, J lost 0 bases, and 12 bases lay in between. This CDR3 region has 15 residues. Germline V gene lookup returns CDR1 SGHKS and CDR2 YYEKEE (reference sequence).

As concerns this clone: At one end, the junction sequence differs from germline, possibly due to a read error. V gene TRBV6-1 combines with J gene TRBJ2-3, with TRBD1 matching over 7 bases. Germline lookup yields CDR1 MNHNS and CDR2 SASEGT. The CDR3 covers 14 residues. The CDR3 loop reads CAISGQDSTDTQYF. CDR3 coding DNA: TGTGCCATCAGTGGACAGGACAGCACAGATACGCAGTATTTT.

This chain joins TRBV30 and TRBJ2-5, with D possibly being TRBD2 (6 bases). The end of the DNA fits TRBJ2-7 better, so the J call may be wrong. Germline CDR1 and CDR2: GTSNPN and SVGIG (reference sequence). The CDR3 extends over 12 amino acids. The CDR3 sequence: CAWTRGAYEQYF. CDR3 nucleotide sequence: TGTGCCTGGACGCGGGGTGCCTACGAGCAGTACTTC.

This clone was found many times. The chain has TRBV13 and TRBJ2-4; 10 bases match TRBD2. Trimming took 2 bases from V and 1 from J; bases not matched to a gene: 2. The CDR3 covers 16 residues. The germline V gene encodes CDR1 PRHDT and CDR2 FYEKMQ (reference sequence). The CDR3 bases are TGTGCCAGCAGCTTACTACTAGCGGGGGCCAAAAACATTCAGTACTTC. Its protein product is CASSLLLAGAKNIQYF.

The genes are TRBV4-3 and TRBJ2-3, with D perhaps matching TRBD2 (7 bases). Germline V CDR1 and CDR2: LGHNA, YSLEER. Trimming took 0 bases from V and 6 from J, leaving 19 bases between them. This CDR3 has 17 residues. The CDR3 bases are TGCGCCAGCAGCCAAGATCGGGGGGCGGGAAGCAGGGATACGCAGTATTTT. It translates to CASSQDRGAGSRDTQYF.

The chain combines TRBV6-1 with TRBJ1-5, with TRBD1 as a possible D gene (6 bases). The CDR3 spans 15 residues. With 8 bases removed from V and 2 bases from J, the gap between germline ends came to 16 bases. Germline CDR1 and CDR2: MNHNS and SASEGT. This CDR3 reads CASGYRGLGNQPQHF. For the CDR3, the DNA is TGTGCCAGCGGGTATCGGGGGCTAGGCAATCAGCCCCAGCATTTT.

This clone was observed a handful of times. Other DNA sequences in the sample encode the same CDR3. This chain joins TRBV6-1 and TRBJ1-4; 8 nucleotides match TRBD1. CDR1 is MNHNS, CDR2 SASEGT, per germline. The V and J ends lost 8 bases and 7 bases, in that order; junction bases with no gene match: 6. The CDR3 has 13 amino acids. CDR3 sequence: CASRGTGGEKLFF. The CDR3 region has the DNA TGTGCCAGCCGCGGGACAGGCGGTGAAAAACTGTTTTTT.

The genes are TRBV27 and TRBJ2-1; maybe TRBD2 (6 bases). The V end lost 7 bases, the J end lost 7 bases, and 17 bases lay between the germline ends. The CDR3 sequence is 14 residues long. CDR1 and CDR2 (germline): MNHEY, SMNVEV (reference sequence). This CDR3 is CASNNAGAGNEQFF. The CDR3 DNA follows: TGTGCCAGCAACAATGCGGGCGCGGGAAATGAGCAGTTCTTC.

This clone showed up just a few times. This sequence joins TRBV11-2 and TRBJ2-1, with D maybe TRBD1 (7 bases). The CDR3 consists of 12 residues. The germline gives CDR1 SGHAT, CDR2 FQNNGV. V was pared by 4 bases and J by 9 bases, with 10 bases between. In nucleotides, the CDR3 is TGTGCCAGCAGCTGGCAGGGGGGTGAGCAGTTCTTC. Translated, it gives CASSWQGGEQFF.

This chain links TRBV28 with TRBJ2-1; D not resolved. CDR3 size: 13 residues. Germline V CDR1 and CDR2: MDHEN, SYDVKM. V was pared by 8 bases and J by 4 bases, with 12 bases between. In nucleotides, the CDR3 is TGTGCCAGCTTTAAACAGCGATACAATGAGCAGTTCTTC. Its translation is CASFKQRYNEQFF. Filled out from reference TRBV28 and TRBJ2-1, the complete variable domain reads DVKVTQSSRYLVKRTGEKVFLECVQDMDHENMFWYRQDPGLGLRLIYFSYDVKMKEKGDIPEGYSVSREKKERFSLILESASTNQTSMYLCASFKQRYNEQFFGPGTRLTVL.

The chain joins TRBV6-1 to TRBJ2-1, with D possibly matching TRBD2 (6 bases). Looked up from germline, CDR1 is MNHNS and CDR2 is SASEGT. Trimming pared 7 bases from V and 6 bases from J, leaving 16 bases between. This CDR3 comprises 14 residues. This CDR3 is CASTHSGRINEQFF. The CDR3, as DNA: TGTGCCAGCACCCACTCCGGGAGAATCAATGAGCAGTTCTTC.

V is TRBV5-1 and J is TRBJ1-3, with D maybe TRBD1 (6 bases). CDR3 size: 15 residues. V was clipped by 3 bases and J by 2 bases, with 12 bases between them. Germline CDR1 and CDR2: SGHRS and YFSETQ. The CDR3 protein is CASSSIGGAGNTIYF. CDR3 coding DNA: TGCGCCAGCAGCTCGATTGGGGGCGCTGGAAACACCATATATTTT.